This TCR beta chain stems from a study of molecular identifiers for immune sequencing clone quantification. Study results and caveats: Should identical TCR molecules share a barcode, the sizes of highly expanded clones could be underestimated. Under 1% of molecules in naive cells, but over 98% of effector molecules, belonged to clones above 20 RNA copies.

The CDR3 contains 17 residues. Germline CDR1 and CDR2: SGHAT and FQNNGV. Trimming stripped 4 bases from V and 2 bases from J, with 18 bases between. Library preparation followed earlier protocols using designated TCR primers. TCRdb recomputed calls from the PCR reads with MiXCR, one row per CDR3 protein. This sample carries about 100,000 distinct CDR3 sequences, 20% to 25% of them seen once, and the ten largest clones take 1.1%. Concerning this clonotype itself: Its antigen is not identified.

The sequenced sample consisted of naive CD8+ T cells from blood, with Jurkat cell RNA spiked in. As to subset: FACS-sorted CD8+CD4-CCR7+CD45RA+ naive T cells. The receptor comes from a human donor in good health. Some libraries in this study had Jurkat cell RNA spiked in. This chain uses TRBV11-2 with TRBJ1-5; D is possibly TRBD1 (6 bases). CDR3 sequence reads: CASSSGQTAAGNQPQHF. The CDR3 region has the DNA TGTGCCAGCAGCTCCGGACAGACTGCGGCGGGCAATCAGCCCCAGCATTTT.